The clone carrying this T cell receptor (beta chain) was found a few times. Per the authors' pipeline: How many nucleated cells were present was estimated from reference gene primer amplification. Sequencing used immunoSEQ multiplex PCR; TCRdb keeps in-frame clones, though not all of them. V and J calls plus clone size are reproduced from that table; the DNA served to infer D and trimming. The sample has hundreds of thousands of clones; approximately 80% are singletons. V was cut by 4 bases and J by 9 bases, with 11 bases left in between. Germline loops: CDR1 SGHNT, CDR2 YYREEE (reference sequence). The CDR3 runs 13 residues. The sample belongs to a study of blood T cell repertoires in COVID-19. For the study at large: Sample material is recorded as cDNA or gDNA derived from T cells, B-cell-depleted T cells, or PBMCs.

The material sequenced was peripheral blood. The chain couples TRBV5-4 to TRBJ1-6; D possibly corresponds to TRBD1 (5 bases). This TCR came from a woman between 45 and 60 years old with active or convalescent COVID-19. The CDR3 coding sequence is TGTGCCAGCAGCGGGCAGGGTGGTTCACCCCTCCACTTT. Residues: CASSGQGGSPLHF. The full variable domain, its missing parts supplied by reference TRBV5-4 and TRBJ1-6, is ETGVTQSPTHLIKTRGQQVTLRCSSQSGHNTVSWYQQALGQGPQFIFQYYREEENGRGNFPPRFSGLQFPNYSSELNVNALELDDSALYLCASSGQGGSPLHFGNGTRLTVT.